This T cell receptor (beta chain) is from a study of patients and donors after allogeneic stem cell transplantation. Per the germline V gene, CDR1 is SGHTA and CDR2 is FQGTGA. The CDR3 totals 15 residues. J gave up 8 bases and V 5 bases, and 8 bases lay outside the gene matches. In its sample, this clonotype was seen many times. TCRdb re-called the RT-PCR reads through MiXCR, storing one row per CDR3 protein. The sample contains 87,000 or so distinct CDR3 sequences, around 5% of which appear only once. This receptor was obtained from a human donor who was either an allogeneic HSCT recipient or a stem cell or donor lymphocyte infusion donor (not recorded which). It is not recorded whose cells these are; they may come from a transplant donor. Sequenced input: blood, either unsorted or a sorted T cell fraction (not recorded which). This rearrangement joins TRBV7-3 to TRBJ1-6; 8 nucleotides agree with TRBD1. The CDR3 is CASSANTGGDSPLHF. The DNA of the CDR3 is TGTGCCAGCAGCGCGAACACAGGGGGGGATTCACCCCTCCACTTT.